The 13 T cell receptor beta chains below come from one sample, sequenced in a study of Graves' ophthalmopathy and Graves' hyperthyroidism. Amplified TCR beta CDR3 regions were obtained using RNA transcripts as template. RT-PCR in the first round used HTBI primers; a second-round multiplex PCR followed. TCRdb fed the multiplex PCR reads into MiXCR, producing one record per CDR3 protein. This table holds around 40,000 distinct CDR3 sequences, 40% to 65% found once. Source material: peripheral blood. These receptors were obtained from an adult man with Graves' ophthalmopathy.

The chain joins TRBV25-1 to TRBJ1-5; 7 bases are a match to TRBD1. The V and J ends lost 7 bases and 7 bases, in that order; junction bases with no gene match: 13. CDR1 and CDR2 (germline): MGHDK, SYGVNS. CDR3 length equals 15 residues. The CDR3, as DNA: TGTGCCAGCAATACCCGGAAAGGGGGCGGGCAGCCCCAGCATTTT. Amino acid sequence: CASNTRKGGGQPQHF.

With regard to this clonotype: The DNA is omitted, as the CDR3 cannot be located on it reliably, and the CDR3 follows TCRdb's listing. The rearrangement uses TRBV20-1 and TRBJ2-7; the table's TRBD1 call for D was not verified on the DNA. Germline CDR1 reads DFQATT; CDR2 reads SNEGSKA (reference sequence). The CDR3 is 17 amino acids long, termini counted. The chain's CDR3 is CSARDRGGVGYTFEQYV.

The rearrangement uses TRBV19 and TRBJ1-2; D possibly corresponds to TRBD1 (5 bases). The CDR3 consists of 12 residues. The germline V gene encodes CDR1 LNHDA and CDR2 SQIVND (reference sequence). Trimming left V 4 bases short and J 7 bases short, with 10 bases between. Here the CDR3 reads CASSNRGGGYTF. CDR3 nucleotides: TGTGCCAGTAGTAACCGGGGCGGTGGCTACACCTTC.

This clonotype has ten or more counts. The V and J genes are TRBV20-1 and TRBJ1-1; D is possibly TRBD1 (6 bases). The CDR3 has 14 amino acids. Looked up from germline, CDR1 is DFQATT and CDR2 is SNEGSKA (reference sequence). V shed 1 base and J shed 4 bases, with 13 bases lying between them. The CDR3 coding sequence is TGCAGTGCTAGAGGACCCACAGGGCCCACTGAAGCTTTCTTT. Protein sequence: CSARGPTGPTEAFF.

The sample holds many counts of this clonotype. This rearrangement joins TRBV6-5 to TRBJ2-1; 13 bases are shared with TRBD2. Trimming removed 2 bases from V and 5 bases from J; junction bases left unmatched: 6. Per the germline V gene, CDR1 is MNHEY and CDR2 is SVGAGI. The CDR3 is 17 residues long. CDR3 DNA: TGTGCCAGCAGTTACGCCGGGACTAGCGGGAAGGACAATGAGCAGTTCTTC. This sequence encodes CASSYAGTSGKDNEQFF.

This clonotype appeared many times. J is TRBJ2-1 and V is TRBV5-1; TRBD2 agrees at 7 bases. The trim removed 5 bases at V and 6 bases at J, leaving 5 bases unmatched. CDR1 SGHRS and CDR2 YFSETQ come from the germline V gene. This CDR3 comprises 13 residues. The CDR3 nucleotides are TGCGCCAGCAGAGGGGAGGGGTTCAATGAGCAGTTCTTC. Residues: CASRGEGFNEQFF.

Within the sample, this clonotype is medium-sized. This chain uses TRBV7-2 with TRBJ1-6; no clear D. CDR1 and CDR2 from the germline V gene are SGHTA and FQGNSA. This CDR3 is 16 amino acids long. V gave up 5 bases and J gave up 5 bases, with 16 bases separating them. The CDR3 nucleotides read TGTGCCAGCAGCCCCACGGCGTCAATTGATAATTCACCCCTCCACTTT. It specifies CASSPTASIDNSPLHF.

Comment on this clonotype: In this CDR3 the conserved last residue, phenylalanine or tryptophan, is missing, so a read error is likely. The rearrangement uses TRBV10-3 and TRBJ1-3, with 8 bases fitting TRBD1. This CDR3 spans 17 amino acids. With 3 bases clipped from V and 2 bases from J, the junction kept 9 bases outside the gene matches. Germline-derived CDR1 and CDR2 are ENHRY and SYGVKD. CDR3 loop: CAISESRTGRAGNTIYS. CDR3 nucleotide sequence: TGTGCCATCAGTGAATCTAGGACAGGGCGCGCTGGAAACACCATATATTCT.

This clonotype was observed many times. The rearrangement links TRBV6-6 to TRBJ1-1, with 7 bases matching TRBD1. Germline CDR1 and CDR2: MNHNY and SVGAGI (reference sequence). Trimming cost V 0 bases and J 6 bases; bases outside gene matches: 1. The CDR3 runs to 13 residues. CDR3 sequence (DNA): TGTGCCAGCAGTTACTCGACAGGGTCTGAAGCTTTCTTT. It encodes CASSYSTGSEAFF.

This rearrangement joins TRBV20-1 to TRBJ1-2, with unresolved D. V shed 7 bases and J shed 6 bases, with 12 bases lying between them. This CDR3 is 11 amino acids long. Germline V gives CDR1 DFQATT, CDR2 SNEGSKA (reference sequence). For the CDR3, the DNA is TGCAGTGTAGCGGTCGAGCATGGCTACACCTTC. It encodes CSVAVEHGYTF.

This clonotype was counted a few times. The gene calls are TRBV2 and TRBJ2-3; D is unclear. The germline gives CDR1 SNHLY, CDR2 FYNNEI. V lost 2 bases and J lost 1, with 13 bases in between. This CDR3 region has 16 residues. Written as DNA, the CDR3 is TGTGCCAGCAGTGAACTTCGGATAGAACGCACAGATACGCAGTATTTT. Residues: CASSELRIERTDTQYF.

Of note for this clonotype: At one end, the junction sequence differs from germline, possibly due to a read error. This chain joins TRBV19 and TRBJ2-1, with no clear D. The germline V gene has CDR1 LNHDA and CDR2 SQIVND (reference sequence). This CDR3 contains 11 residues. This CDR3 is CASGISNERFF. The CDR3 DNA reads as TGTGCCAGTGGTATATCGAATGAGCGGTTCTTC.

Notes on this clonotype: One end of the junction varies from germline; a read error may be responsible. The chain couples TRBV12-3 or TRBV12-4 to TRBJ2-7, with D maybe TRBD2 (7 bases). The CDR3 has 14 residues. Written as DNA, the CDR3 is TGTGCGAGCAGTTTAGGCCGGGGGGCCAACGAGCAGTACTTC. Translation gives CASSLGRGANEQYF.